This T cell receptor beta chain was recorded in a study of blood T cell repertoires in COVID-19. Overall study context: There were acute and convalescent COVID-19 samples, and they came from the United States, Italy and Spain. The cDNA or gDNA used as material had been derived from T cells, B-cell-depleted T cells, or PBMCs.

The V and J ends lost 5 bases and 8 bases respectively, with 18 bases between them. This CDR3 is 14 amino acids long. CDR1 is SGHAT and CDR2 is FQNNGV in the germline V gene. Here immunoSEQ multiplex PCR was the method, and the copy in TCRdb shows in-frame clones only, minus some. Here the sample spans 100,000 or so clones, 90% to 95% being singletons. Sequencing was carried out using peripheral blood. This TCR came from a middle-aged man with active COVID-19. The chain couples TRBV11-2 to TRBJ1-2, with D possibly TRBD1 on 5 matching bases. CDR3 nucleotides: TGTGCCAGCAGCCATAACCTTAGGGGCGGCGGCTACACCTTC. It codes for CASSHNLRGGGYTF.